This TCR beta chain was captured in a study of tumor-infiltrating lymphocytes in primary liver carcinoma. After removal of 4 bases from V and 1 base from J, the junction contained 8 bases not matched to a gene. Germline V gene sequence: CDR1 SGHDT, CDR2 YYEEEE. The CDR3 covers 15 residues. The researchers obtained blood RNA from unsorted whole blood and also extracted germline DNA. Priming with a constant-region primer yielded TCR beta cDNA from 450 to 550 ng total RNA. Libraries of TCR beta came from three nested multiplex PCR rounds with slightly modified ARM-PCR. Researchers ran the first two PCR rounds for roughly 10 cycles each with TRBV1-TRBV30 forward primers and a C-beta reverse primer. TCRdb re-called the multiplex PCR reads through MiXCR, storing one row per CDR3 protein. The data show hundreds of thousands of distinct CDR3 sequences, almost 60% seen once.

This sequence originates from a woman aged 25-40 years with primary liver carcinoma and hepatitis B virus infection. Material for sequencing was peripheral blood. This chain uses TRBV5-6 with TRBJ2-7; 7 bases align to TRBD2. The CDR3 DNA reads as TGTGCCAGCAGCCCGGGAGGCGGGGTATCCTACGAGCAGTACTTC. Translation gives CASSPGGGVSYEQYF.